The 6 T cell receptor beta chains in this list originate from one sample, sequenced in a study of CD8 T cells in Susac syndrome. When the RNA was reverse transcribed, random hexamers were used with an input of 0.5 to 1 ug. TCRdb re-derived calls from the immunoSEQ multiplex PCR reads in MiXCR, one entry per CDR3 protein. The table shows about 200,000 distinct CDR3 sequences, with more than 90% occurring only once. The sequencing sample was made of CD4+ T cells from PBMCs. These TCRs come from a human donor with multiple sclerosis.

CDR3 in DNA: TGTGCCAGCAGTGAGACGGTTTCATCCTACGAGCAGTACTTC. Its protein product is CASSETVSSYEQYF. The chain employs TRBV25-1 and TRBJ2-7; D unclear. This CDR3 has 14 residues. Trimming removed 3 bases from V and 1 base from J, with 10 bases in between. Germline V gives CDR1 MGHDK, CDR2 SYGVNS.

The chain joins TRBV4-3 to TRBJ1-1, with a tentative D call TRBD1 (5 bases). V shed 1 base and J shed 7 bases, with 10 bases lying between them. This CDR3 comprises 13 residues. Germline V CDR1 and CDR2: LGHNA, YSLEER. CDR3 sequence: CASSQVGRSEAFF. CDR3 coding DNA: TGCGCCAGCAGCCAAGTGGGGCGAAGTGAAGCTTTCTTT.

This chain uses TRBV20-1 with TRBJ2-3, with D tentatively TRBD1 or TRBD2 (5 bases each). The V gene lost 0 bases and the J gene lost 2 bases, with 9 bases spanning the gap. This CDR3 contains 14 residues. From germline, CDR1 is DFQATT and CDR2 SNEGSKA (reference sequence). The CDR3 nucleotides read TGCAGTGCTAGAGATTCGGGGACCACAGATACGCAGTATTTT. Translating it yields CSARDSGTTDTQYF.

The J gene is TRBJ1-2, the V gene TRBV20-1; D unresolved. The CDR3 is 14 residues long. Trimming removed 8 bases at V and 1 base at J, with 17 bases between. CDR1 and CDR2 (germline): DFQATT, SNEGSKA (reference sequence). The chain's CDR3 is CSLKGTGVNYGYTF. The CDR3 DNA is TGCAGTCTAAAGGGAACGGGAGTTAACTATGGCTACACCTTC.

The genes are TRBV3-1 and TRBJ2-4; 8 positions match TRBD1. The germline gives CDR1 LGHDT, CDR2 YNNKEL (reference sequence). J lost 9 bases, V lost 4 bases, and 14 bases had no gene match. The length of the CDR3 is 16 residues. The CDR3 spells CASSPPAGGLLAIQYF. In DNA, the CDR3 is TGTGCCAGCAGCCCACCCGCAGGGGGCCTTCTCGCCATTCAGTACTTC.

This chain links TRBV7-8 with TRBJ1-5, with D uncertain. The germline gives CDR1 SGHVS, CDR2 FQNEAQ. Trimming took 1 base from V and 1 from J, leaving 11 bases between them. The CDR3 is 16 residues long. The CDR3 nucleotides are TGTGCCAGCAGCTTAGGACTCCACGGGAGCAATCAGCCCCAGCATTTT. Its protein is CASSLGLHGSNQPQHF.